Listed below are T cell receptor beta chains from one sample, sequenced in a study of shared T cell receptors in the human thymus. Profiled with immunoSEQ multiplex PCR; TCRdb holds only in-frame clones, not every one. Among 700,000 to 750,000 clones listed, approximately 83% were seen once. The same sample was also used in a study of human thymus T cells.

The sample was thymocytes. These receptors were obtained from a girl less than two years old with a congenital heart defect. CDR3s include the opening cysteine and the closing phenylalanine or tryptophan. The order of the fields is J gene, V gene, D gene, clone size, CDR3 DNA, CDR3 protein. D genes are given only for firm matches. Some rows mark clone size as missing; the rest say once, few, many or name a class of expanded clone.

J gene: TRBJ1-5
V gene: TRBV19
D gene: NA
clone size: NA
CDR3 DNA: TGTGCCAGTAGTATCGTTCAGTCAGGGCAGCCCCAGCATTTT
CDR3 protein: CASSIVQSGQPQHF

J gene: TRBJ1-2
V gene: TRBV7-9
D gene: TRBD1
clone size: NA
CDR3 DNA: TGTGCCAGCAGCTCCGGACAGGGGCTCTATGGCTACACCTTC
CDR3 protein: CASSSGQGLYGYTF

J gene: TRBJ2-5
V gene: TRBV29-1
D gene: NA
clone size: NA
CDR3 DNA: TGCAGCGTCGCCCGACAGGTTGAGACCCAGTACTTC
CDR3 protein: CSVARQVETQYF

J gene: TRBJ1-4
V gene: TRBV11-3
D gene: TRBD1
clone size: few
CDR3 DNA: TGTGCCAGCAGCATCTGGACAGGGGAAAAACTGTTTTTT
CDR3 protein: CASSIWTGEKLFF

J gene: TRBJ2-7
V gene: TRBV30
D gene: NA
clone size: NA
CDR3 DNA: TGTGCCTGGACCCCCCCCGGCTCCTACGAGCAGTACTTC
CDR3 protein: CAWTPPGSYEQYF

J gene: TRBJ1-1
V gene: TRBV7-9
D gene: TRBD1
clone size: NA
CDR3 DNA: TGTGCCAGCAGCATACCCGGGACAGGGGGCGAGGGTAGGACTGAAGCTTTCTTT
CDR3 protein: CASSIPGTGGEGRTEAFF

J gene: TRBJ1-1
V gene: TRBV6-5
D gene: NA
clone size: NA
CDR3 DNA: TGTGCCAGCAGCCCAGTGAGGGAACAGTATCGAGTAGCTTTCTTT
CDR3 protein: CASSPVREQYRVAFF

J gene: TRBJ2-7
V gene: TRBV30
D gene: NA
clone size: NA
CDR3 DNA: TGTGCCTGGAGATTAAGACAGGAGCAGTACTTC
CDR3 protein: CAWRLRQEQYF

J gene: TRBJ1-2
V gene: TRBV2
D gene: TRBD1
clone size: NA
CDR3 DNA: TGTGCCAGCAGTGAGGACCCAGGGGGCCCCTATGGCTACACCTTC
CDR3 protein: CASSEDPGGPYGYTF

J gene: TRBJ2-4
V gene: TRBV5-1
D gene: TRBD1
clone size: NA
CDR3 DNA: TGCGCCAGCAGCTTCGGGACAGGGCCGCGAGAATCAGCCAAAAACATTCAGTACTTC
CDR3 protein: CASSFGTGPRESAKNIQYF

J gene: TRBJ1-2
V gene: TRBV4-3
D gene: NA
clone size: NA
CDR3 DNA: TGCGCCAGCAGCCAAGACGGGAGGACAAGTTACAACTATGGCTACACCTTC
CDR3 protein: CASSQDGRTSYNYGYTF

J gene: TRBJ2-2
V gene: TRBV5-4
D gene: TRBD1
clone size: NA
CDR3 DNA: TGTGCCAGCAACCCAGGGGGCGGGGAGCTGTTTTTT
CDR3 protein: CASNPGGGELFF